This T cell receptor beta chain was observed in a study of blood T cell repertoires in COVID-19. Study-wide context: Acute and convalescent COVID-19 specimens originated in the United States, Italy and Spain. Nucleic acid was either cDNA or gDNA, and it came from T cells, B-cell-depleted T cells, or PBMCs.

The assay was immunoSEQ multiplex PCR, and TCRdb's table has in-frame clones only and misses some. The top ten clones hold approximately 6.7% of a sample with some 180,000 clones, approximately 88% of them seen once. The V and J ends lost 2 bases and 0 bases, in that order; junction bases with no gene match: 11. Looked up from germline, CDR1 is SGHTA and CDR2 is FQGNSA. The CDR3 runs 18 residues. The rearrangement links TRBV7-2 to TRBJ2-7, with 9 bases aligning to TRBD2. The source of this sequence is a middle-aged man with acute or convalescent COVID-19. Source material: peripheral blood. CDR3 sequence (DNA): TGTGCCAGCAGCTTAAGTGGTAGCGGGGGCCTTAGCTCCTACGAGCAGTACTTC. This encodes CASSLSGSGGLSSYEQYF.